What follows are 18 T cell receptor beta chains derived from one specimen sequenced in a study of response to subunit inactivated influenza vaccine. TCRdb itself ran the RT-PCR reads through MiXCR, one entry per CDR3 protein. Among hundreds of thousands of distinct CDR3 sequences listed, approximately 7.6% were seen once. The sequences come from PBMCs from blood, collected less than 30 months after vaccination. These TCRs come from a man in his fifties or sixties who received an inactivated influenza vaccine.

The chain has TRBV20-1 and TRBJ2-2; D remains ambiguous. The V end was cut by 0 bases, the J end by 3 bases, with 14 bases between. CDR1 and CDR2 from the germline V gene are DFQATT and SNEGSKA (reference sequence). This CDR3 region has 16 residues. The CDR3 DNA follows: TGCAGTGCTAGAGATTTAACGCTTTCTTACACCGGGGAGCTGTTTTTT. It is translated as CSARDLTLSYTGELFF.

This clonotype was detected a few times. One end of the junction does not line up with germline, which may come from a read error. The CDR3 protein is CASGQRGSTDTQYF. The DNA of the CDR3 is TGTGCCAGCGGCCAGCGGGGTAGCACAGATACGCAGTATTTT. The rearrangement links TRBV4-2 to TRBJ2-3, with TRBD2 identical over 7 bases. This CDR3 has 14 amino acids. Germline assignment: CDR1 LGHNA and CDR2 YNFKEQ.

V usage is TRBV9 and J usage is TRBJ1-2; D gene ambiguous. The length of the CDR3 is 14 residues. Germline V CDR1 and CDR2: SGDLS, YYNGEE. The V gene lost 3 bases and the J gene lost 8 bases, with 17 bases spanning the gap. CDR3 sequence: CASSGVGMALGYTF. CDR3 DNA: TGTGCCAGCAGCGGCGTAGGGATGGCGCTCGGCTACACCTTC.

This clonotype has more than one count but fewer than ten. V is TRBV6-2 or TRBV6-3 and J is TRBJ2-7; 11 nucleotides agree with TRBD2. V trimming: 6 bases; J trimming: 7 bases; junction bases outside the gene matches: 11. Germline V CDR1 and CDR2: MNHEY, SVGEGT. This CDR3 has 15 residues. CDR3 sequence reads: CASSRAASGRLEQYF. The CDR3 DNA follows: TGTGCCAGCAGCAGGGCGGCTAGCGGGAGGTTGGAGCAGTACTTC.

This rearrangement joins TRBV3-1 to TRBJ2-7; 10 positions agree with TRBD1. Looked up from germline, CDR1 is LGHDT and CDR2 is YNNKEL (reference sequence). Trimming cost V 3 bases and J 6 bases; bases outside gene matches: 11. The CDR3 runs 16 residues. CDR3 nucleotide sequence: TGTGCCAGCAGCCAGATCGAAATCCGGGACAGGGGCGAGCAGTACTTC. Residues: CASSQIEIRDRGEQYF.

This clonotype was seen at least ten times. This sequence joins TRBV29-1 and TRBJ2-1; possibly TRBD1 for D (5 bases). This CDR3 is built from 12 residues. Germline CDR1 is SQVTM and CDR2 is ANQGSEA. The V end lost 5 bases, the J end lost 3 bases, and 8 bases lay between the germline ends. The DNA for the CDR3 is TGCAGCGTTTACAGGTACTACAATGAGCAGTTCTTC. Its protein product is CSVYRYYNEQFF.

At least ten counts were recorded for this clonotype. This chain links TRBV5-1 with TRBJ2-2; 10 nucleotides align to TRBD1. The V and J ends lost 4 bases and 7 bases, in that order; junction bases with no gene match: 13. The CDR3 loop spans 17 amino acids. Per the germline V gene, CDR1 is SGHRS and CDR2 is YFSETQ. The CDR3 here is CASSLPAGTGVIGELFF. The CDR3 nucleotides are TGCGCCAGCAGCCTCCCAGCCGGGACAGGGGTTATCGGGGAGCTGTTTTTT.

V is TRBV18 and J is TRBJ2-1; weak D call: TRBD1 (5 bases). The CDR3 consists of 16 residues. The germline V and J ends were trimmed by 4 bases and 0 bases, with 13 bases remaining between them. Germline CDR1 KGHSH, CDR2 LQKENI. The CDR3 region is CASSRTGAFSYNEQFF. The CDR3 bases are TGTGCCAGCTCACGAACAGGAGCCTTCTCCTACAATGAGCAGTTCTTC.

This clonotype was counted many times. V is TRBV7-8 and J is TRBJ2-3; D may be TRBD2 (6 bases). The CDR3 runs to 13 residues. Germline lookup yields CDR1 SGHVS and CDR2 FQNEAQ. Trimming stripped 8 bases from V and 2 bases from J, with 11 bases between. CDR3 region: CASGGTVTDTQYF. CDR3 in DNA: TGTGCCAGCGGGGGGACTGTCACAGATACGCAGTATTTT.

This clonotype was seen a handful of times. The chain employs TRBV20-1 and TRBJ1-5, with D hard to call. Germline CDR1 is DFQATT and CDR2 is SNEGSKA (reference sequence). Trimming removed 0 bases from V and 2 bases from J, with 14 bases in between. This CDR3 has 16 amino acids. CDR3 nucleotide sequence: TGCAGTGCTAGAGATTATGGGCACGGGGGCAATCAGCCCCAGCATTTT. Protein: CSARDYGHGGNQPQHF.

This clonotype has ten or more counts. The rearrangement links TRBV9 to TRBJ2-1; the match to TRBD1 covers 12 bases. Per the germline V gene, CDR1 is SGDLS and CDR2 is YYNGEE. Trimming removed 3 bases from V and 6 bases from J; junction bases left unmatched: 7. The CDR3 extends over 16 amino acids. This chain's CDR3 is CASSAPGQGAVNEQFF. In nucleotides, the CDR3 is TGTGCCAGCAGCGCGCCGGGACAGGGGGCTGTCAATGAGCAGTTCTTC.

This clonotype appeared many times. In DNA, the CDR3 is TGCGCCAGCAGCATTGACGTCACCTGGGCCTCAACTAATGAAAAACTGTTTTTT. This translates into CASSIDVTWASTNEKLFF. This chain uses TRBV5-1 with TRBJ1-4; D gene unclear. Per the germline V gene, CDR1 is SGHRS and CDR2 is YFSETQ. The V end was cut by 4 bases, the J end by 0 bases, with 19 bases between. CDR3 length: 18 amino acids.

Only a few counts were recorded for this clonotype. CDR3 DNA sequence: TGTGCCACCAGCCCACCAGGGTACACCGGGGAGCTGTTTTTT. This codes for CATSPPGYTGELFF. This chain joins TRBV15 and TRBJ2-2; TRBD1 is a possible D gene (5 bases). V lost 5 bases and J 3 bases, leaving 10 bases between the germline ends. CDR3 length: 14 residues. The germline V gene encodes CDR1 LNHNV and CDR2 YYDKDF (reference sequence).

This clonotype was counted at least ten times. V gene TRBV20-1 combines with J gene TRBJ2-7, with 7 bases identical to TRBD2. The V gene's germline CDR1 is DFQATT and CDR2 SNEGSKA (reference sequence). With V trimmed by 3 bases and J by 3 bases, 5 bases remained unmatched. CDR3 length equals 13 residues. The DNA for the CDR3 is TGCAGTGCTAGGCTGCGGGAGAGCTACGAGCAGTACTTC. Translation gives CSARLRESYEQYF.

This clonotype was counted only a few times. V is TRBV10-3 and J is TRBJ2-1, with TRBD1 matching 8 bases. The J segment lost 10 bases and the V segment lost 2 bases, leaving 1 base of the junction unmatched. The germline CDR1 and CDR2 sequences are ENHRY and SYGVKD. CDR3 size: 12 residues. As DNA, the CDR3 is TGTGCCATCAGTGAGGACAGGGGAGAGCAGTTCTTC. Translating gives CAISEDRGEQFF.

This clonotype appeared a few times. DNA for the CDR3: TGTGCCAGCAGCTTCCGCGCTGTAGCGGGAGGGCGGAATGAGCAGTTCTTC. Translated, it gives CASSFRAVAGGRNEQFF. The chain uses TRBV7-9 and TRBJ2-1, with 11 bases that match TRBD2. The trim removed 3 bases at V and 7 bases at J, leaving 11 bases unmatched. This CDR3 spans 17 amino acids. CDR1 is SEHNR, CDR2 FQNEAQ, per germline (reference sequence).

The chain combines TRBV12-3 or TRBV12-4 with TRBJ2-1, with D unresolved. The CDR3 runs to 16 residues. V was shortened by 7 bases and J by 0 bases, with 16 bases between the two germline ends. CDR3 DNA: TGTGCCAGCATGCTGCTCGTGATGAGCTCCTACAATGAGCAGTTCTTC. It yields the protein CASMLLVMSSYNEQFF.

This clonotype showed up just a few times. The V and J genes are TRBV11-2 and TRBJ2-7; tentatively, D is TRBD2 (5 bases). CDR1 SGHAT and CDR2 FQNNGV come from the germline V gene. This CDR3 contains 13 residues. V lost 4 bases and J lost 7, with 14 bases in between. This chain's CDR3 is CASSYTTSGEQYF. Written as DNA, the CDR3 is TGTGCCAGCAGCTACACCACTTCGGGGGAGCAGTACTTC.